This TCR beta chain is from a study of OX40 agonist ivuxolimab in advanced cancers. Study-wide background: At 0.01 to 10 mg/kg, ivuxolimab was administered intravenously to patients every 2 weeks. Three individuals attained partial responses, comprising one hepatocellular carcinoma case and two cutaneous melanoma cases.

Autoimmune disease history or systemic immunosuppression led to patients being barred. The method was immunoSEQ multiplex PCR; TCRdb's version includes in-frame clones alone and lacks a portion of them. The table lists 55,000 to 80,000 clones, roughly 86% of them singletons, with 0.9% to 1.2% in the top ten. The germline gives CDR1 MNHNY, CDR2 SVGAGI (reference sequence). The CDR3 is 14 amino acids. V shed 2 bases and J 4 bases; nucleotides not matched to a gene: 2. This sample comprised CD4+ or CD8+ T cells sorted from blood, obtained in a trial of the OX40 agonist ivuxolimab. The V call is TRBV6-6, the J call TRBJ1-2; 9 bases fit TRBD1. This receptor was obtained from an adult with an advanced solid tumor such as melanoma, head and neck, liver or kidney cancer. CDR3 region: CASSYQTGGYGYTF. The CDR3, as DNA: TGTGCCAGCAGTTACCAGACAGGGGGCTATGGCTACACCTTC.